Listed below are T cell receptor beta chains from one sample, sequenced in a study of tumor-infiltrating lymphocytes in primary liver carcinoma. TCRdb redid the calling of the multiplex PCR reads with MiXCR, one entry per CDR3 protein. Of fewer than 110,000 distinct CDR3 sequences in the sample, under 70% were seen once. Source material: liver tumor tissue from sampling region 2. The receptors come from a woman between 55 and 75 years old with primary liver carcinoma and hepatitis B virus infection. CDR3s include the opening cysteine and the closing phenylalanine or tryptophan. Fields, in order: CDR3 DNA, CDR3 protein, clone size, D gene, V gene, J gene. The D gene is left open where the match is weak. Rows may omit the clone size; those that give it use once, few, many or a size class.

TGTGCCAGCAGTCGGACAGGGATTGAGGAGTCCTTC	CASSRTGIEESF	-	TRBD1	TRBV28	TRBJ2-1
TGTGTCAGCCGTGATAGTGGGAGATCAGATACGCAGTATTTT	CVSRDSGRSDTQYF	-	-	TRBV5-5	TRBJ2-3
TGTGCCAGCAGTTTATTTGGTGCTGTAGGAGGGGATAAGCAATTCTTC	CASSLFGAVGGDKQFF	once	-	TRBV12-3/TRBV12-4	TRBJ2-1
TGTGCCAGCAGCCAAGTCGCCGGGGGGTATGGCTACACCTTC	CASSQVAGGYGYTF	many	-	TRBV14	TRBJ1-2
TGTGCCAGCAGTCCTAGGACTAGATGGACCACATATACGCAGTATTTT	CASSPRTRWTTYTQYF	-	TRBD2	TRBV5-6	TRBJ2-3
TGTGCCAGCAGCCAAGGACTAGCGGGAGGAGAGACCCAGTACTTC	CASSQGLAGGETQYF	few	TRBD2	TRBV7-9	TRBJ2-5
TGCAGCGTCGGGAGAGGCGCGGGCAAAAACAATCAGTACTTC	CSVGRGAGKNNQYF	-	-	TRBV29-1	TRBJ2-4
TGTGCCAGCAGCTTAAGTCCGACTAGCGGGACGTTCGGCAATGAGCTGTTCTTC	CASSLSPTSGTFGNELFF	-	TRBD2	TRBV11-1	TRBJ2-1
TGTGCCAGCAGTTCAACCTGGTTACAGGGGCCAGATACGCAGTATTTT	CASSSTWLQGPDTQYF	-	TRBD1	TRBV11-2	TRBJ2-3
TGTGCCAGCAGCCGTAGGGACTCATACAATGGGCAGTTCTTC	CASSRRDSYNGQFF	-	-	TRBV5-4	TRBJ2-1
TGCGCCAGCAGCCGGGGGGATTCCCCCTACGAGCAGTACTTC	CASSRGDSPYEQYF	many	TRBD2	TRBV5-1	TRBJ2-7
TGTGTCAACAGCCTACAGGGACTCACTGAAGCTTTCTTT	CVNSLQGLTEAFF	few	-	TRBV6-6	TRBJ1-1
TGTGCCAGCAGAACGGGACAGCTGAGCACCTACGAGCAGTATTTC	CASRTGQLSTYEQYF	-	TRBD1	TRBV6-1	TRBJ2-7
TGTGCCAGCAACTGGACAGGGAGGGATACGCAGTATTTT	CASNWTGRDTQYF	few	TRBD1	TRBV12-3/TRBV12-4	TRBJ2-3
TGTGCCAGCAGTGACGAACCGGGACGGAACACTGAAGCTTTCTTT	CASSDEPGRNTEAFF	many	-	TRBV25-1	TRBJ1-1
TGTGCCAGAGGGGGGAATGAGCAGTTCTTC	CARGGNEQFF	-	-	TRBV28	TRBJ2-1
TGTGCCAGCGGATTAGAACCTAGCGGGAGCGGCGAGCAGTACTTC	CASGLEPSGSGEQYF	-	TRBD2	TRBV11-2	TRBJ2-7
TGTGCCAGCAGCTTAGGAACTAGCGGGAACTTTGAGCAATTCTTC	CASSLGTSGNFEQFF	-	TRBD2	TRBV11-3	TRBJ2-1
TGTGCCAGCAGCAATGCGAGGGACAATTCCAAAAACACTCAGTGCTTC	CASSNARDNSKNTQCF	-	-	TRBV11-2	TRBJ2-4
TGCGCCAGCAGCTTACTAGCGGGAATGGGGGAGACCCAGTACTTC	CASSLLAGMGETQYF	many	TRBD2	TRBV5-1	TRBJ2-5
TGTGCCAGCAGCCCTGGGACTAGCGGGGGGAGGTCCTACGAGCAGTACTTC	CASSPGTSGGRSYEQYF	-	TRBD2	TRBV11-3	TRBJ2-7
TGTGCCAGCAGGCGGGACGCTAGCTATGGCTACACCTTC	CASRRDASYGYTF	few	-	TRBV2	TRBJ1-2
TGTGCCATCAGCTTAACCCACGCACAGGGATACAGGGGTGAGCAGTTCTTC	CAISLTHAQGYRGEQFF	-	TRBD1	TRBV11-2	TRBJ2-1
TGTGCCAGCGGTTACAGTCCGACAGGGGGCCTTTCACCCATCCGCTTT	CASGYSPTGGLSPIRF	-	TRBD1	TRBV6-5	TRBJ1-6
TGTGCCAGCTCACCACGGGCGGAACGCACCTCTAACTATGGCTACACCTTC	CASSPRAERTSNYGYTF	-	-	TRBV18	TRBJ1-2
TGTGTCAGCACCGCCAGTGAAGCCGGAGAGACCCAGTACTTC	CVSTASEAGETQYF	-	-	TRBV6-6	TRBJ2-5
TGTGCATGCAGCCCGCAGGGGGGGCTCACTGAAGCTTTCTTT	CACSPQGGLTEAFF	-	TRBD1	TRBV12-3/TRBV12-4	TRBJ1-1
TGTGCCAGCAGTTTTTCCCGAGATACGCAGTATTTT	CASSFSRDTQYF	many	-	TRBV12-3/TRBV12-4	TRBJ2-3
TGTGCCAGCAGCATAGAGGGGGCCGGCGAGCAGTACTTC	CASSIEGAGEQYF	-	TRBD1	TRBV11-2	TRBJ2-7
TGTGACAGCAGTGAATACCAGGGTGGCACTGAAGCTTTCTTT	CDSSEYQGGTEAFF	-	-	TRBV6-1	TRBJ1-1
TGTGCCAGCAGCTTGATCAGAGGCACCCGGGAGCTGTTTTTT	CASSLIRGTRELFF	-	-	TRBV5-6	TRBJ2-2